This TCR beta chain was captured by sequencing in a study of blood T cell repertoires in COVID-19. The assay was immunoSEQ multiplex PCR, and TCRdb's table has in-frame clones only and misses some. The data hold around 220,000 clones, with about 93% observed a single time. The CDR3 sequence is 15 residues long. V was trimmed by 1 base and J by 5 bases, leaving 15 bases between them. Germline V lookup: CDR1 SEHNR, CDR2 FQNEAQ (reference sequence). The sequencing input was PBMCs or T cells enriched from blood (not recorded which). The J gene is TRBJ2-7, the V gene TRBV7-9; a possible D gene is TRBD1 (6 bases). The source of this sequence is a woman aged 18-35 years who had recovered from COVID-19. In nucleotides, the CDR3 is TGTGCCAGCAGCTTAGGGGGGCGGAGCCAGAACGAGCAGTACTTC. It encodes CASSLGGRSQNEQYF. Full variable domain (outside the CDR3, taken from reference TRBV7-9 and TRBJ2-7): DTGVSQNPRHKITKRGQNVTFRCDPISEHNRLYWYRQTLGQGPEFLTYFQNEAQLEKSRLLSDRFSAERPKGSFSTLEIQRTEQGDSAMYLCASSLGGRSQNEQYFGPGTRLTVT.